The 17 T cell receptor beta chains reported below all come from one sample, sequenced in a study of siplizumab effects on memory and regulatory T cells. Clones were sequenced by immunoSEQ multiplex PCR, and TCRdb holds only the in-frame ones, with some missing. The data hold some 100,000 clones, with roughly 96% observed a single time. The sample was naive CD4+ T cells sorted from blood. Receptors originate from a human donor in good health.

This clone was seen a handful of times. The gene calls are TRBV10-1 and TRBJ1-2; D not resolved. Germline V gene lookup returns CDR1 WNHNN and CDR2 SYGVQD (reference sequence). Trimming removed 3 bases at V and 8 bases at J, with 13 bases between. This CDR3 region has 13 residues. This CDR3 reads CASSDSKTWGYTF. The CDR3 nucleotides read TGCGCCAGCAGTGACTCGAAAACTTGGGGCTACACCTTC.

The CDR3 reads CASSLGGGFDGYTF. As DNA, the CDR3 is TGTGCCAGCAGCTTAGGAGGTGGTTTCGATGGCTACACCTTC. This chain links TRBV7-2 with TRBJ1-2; D not resolved. Germline V CDR1 and CDR2: SGHTA, FQGNSA. This CDR3 spans 14 amino acids. V lost 1 base to trimming and J lost 6 bases, with 12 bases between them.

The V gene is TRBV11-2, the J gene TRBJ1-2; TRBD1 is a possible D gene (5 bases). Germline-derived CDR1 and CDR2 are SGHAT and FQNNGV. The V gene lost 1 base and the J gene lost 8 bases, with 17 bases spanning the gap. The CDR3 has 15 amino acids. CDR3 sequence reads: CASSLGPLLGEGYTF. In nucleotides, the CDR3 is TGTGCCAGCAGCTTAGGCCCCCTCCTAGGGGAGGGCTACACCTTC. Using reference TRBV11-2 and TRBJ1-2 for the parts outside the CDR3, the full variable domain is EAGVAQSPRYKIIEKRQSVAFWCNPISGHATLYWYQQILGQGPKLLIQFQNNGVVDDSQLPKDRFSAERLKGVDSTLKIQPAKLEDSAVYLCASSLGPLLGEGYTFGSGTRLTVV.

The V gene is TRBV11-2, the J gene TRBJ1-2; maybe TRBD1 (5 bases). Trimming cost V 0 bases and J 5 bases, with 7 bases left between them. This CDR3 spans 13 amino acids. Germline CDR1 and CDR2: SGHAT and FQNNGV. The CDR3 sequence is CASSLEQVYGYTF. CDR3 coding DNA: TGTGCCAGCAGCTTAGAACAGGTTTATGGCTACACCTTC.

The chain couples TRBV28 to TRBJ1-4, with 9 bases that match TRBD1. CDR1 is MDHEN, CDR2 SYDVKM, per germline. The CDR3 covers 15 residues. V dropped 6 bases and J dropped 1; count of bases not matched to a gene: 3. The CDR3 loop reads CASSRTGVTNEKLFF. The CDR3, as DNA: TGTGCCAGCAGCCGGACAGGGGTAACTAATGAAAAACTGTTTTTT.

This chain connects TRBV7-8 to TRBJ2-2; 7 bases align to TRBD2. The germline V gene has CDR1 SGHVS and CDR2 FQNEAQ. The V segment lost 5 bases and the J segment 4 bases; nucleotides outside the gene matches: 10. There are 16 residues in the CDR3. The CDR3 loop reads CASSPPPGGSTGELFF. The CDR3 coding sequence is TGTGCCAGCAGCCCCCCACCGGGGGGAAGCACCGGGGAGCTGTTTTTT. Filled out from reference TRBV7-8 and TRBJ2-2, the complete variable domain reads GAGVSQSPRYKVAKRGQDVALRCDPISGHVSLFWYQQALGQGPEFLTYFQNEAQLDKSGLPSDRFFAERPEGSVSTLKIQRTQQEDSAVYLCASSPPPGGSTGELFFGEGSRLTVL.

The CDR3 is CASSYETINSPLHF. CDR3 nucleotide sequence: TGTGCCAGCAGTTACGAGACAATTAATTCACCCCTCCACTTT. The rearrangement joins TRBV6-6 to TRBJ1-6, with D unresolved. The germline V and J ends were trimmed by 2 bases and 6 bases, with 8 bases remaining between them. Germline loops: CDR1 MNHNY, CDR2 SVGAGI (reference sequence). The CDR3 extends over 14 amino acids.

This chain uses TRBV2 with TRBJ2-2; TRBD2 is a possible D gene (5 bases). There are 15 residues in the CDR3. V lost 5 bases, J lost 2 bases, and 12 bases lay in between. Germline values: CDR1 SNHLY, CDR2 FYNNEI. For the CDR3, the DNA is TGTGCCAGCAGTATTCGGGATCTAAACACCGGGGAGCTGTTTTTT. It codes for CASSIRDLNTGELFF.

The rearrangement joins TRBV18 to TRBJ1-4, with 7 bases matching TRBD1. The CDR3 is 14 residues long. Unmatched junction bases numbered 8, after V lost 8 bases and J lost 5 bases. In germline, CDR1 is KGHSH, CDR2 LQKENI. CDR3: CASAMTGPNEKLFF. In DNA form, the CDR3 reads TGTGCCAGCGCTATGACAGGGCCAAATGAAAAACTGTTTTTT.

The chain uses TRBV9 and TRBJ1-1; 7 nucleotides line up with TRBD1. In germline, CDR1 is SGDLS, CDR2 YYNGEE. There are 14 residues in the CDR3. V lost 0 bases and J lost 4; bases outside the gene matches: 3. Here the CDR3 DNA reads TGTGCCAGCAGCGTAGGCCCAGGGGGCACTGAAGCTTTCTTT. Translation gives CASSVGPGGTEAFF.

The J gene is TRBJ1-2, the V gene TRBV29-1; 7 positions agree with TRBD1. This CDR3 has 14 residues. Trimming cost V 3 bases and J 4 bases; bases outside gene matches: 8. Germline V CDR1 and CDR2: SQVTM, ANQGSEA. The CDR3 region has the DNA TGCAGCGTTGATGGTGGCAGGGGGATCTATGGCTACACCTTC. Translation gives CSVDGGRGIYGYTF.

This chain links TRBV2 with TRBJ1-6; possible D gene TRBD1, 5 bases. The CDR3 contains 15 residues. Germline V gene sequence: CDR1 SNHLY, CDR2 FYNNEI. Trimming left V 6 bases short and J 5 bases short, with 14 bases between. Here the CDR3 DNA reads TGTGCCAGCAGCTTGACAGACCAAAATAATTCACCCCTCCACTTT. It yields the protein CASSLTDQNNSPLHF.

This chain connects TRBV6-5 to TRBJ2-7; 9 nucleotides match TRBD1. The CDR3 sequence is 14 residues long. The ends lost 4 bases at V and 2 bases at J; junction bases unmatched: 3. Germline lookup yields CDR1 MNHEY and CDR2 SVGAGI. This CDR3 reads CASSSRDRAYEQYF. Here the CDR3 DNA reads TGTGCCAGCAGTTCCCGGGACAGGGCCTACGAGCAGTACTTC.

The V gene is TRBV11-1, the J gene TRBJ1-6; D gene uncertain. The length of the CDR3 is 14 residues. The V gene's germline CDR1 is SGHAT and CDR2 FQDESV (reference sequence). CDR3 in amino acids: CVQGIRAYNSPLHF. The DNA for the CDR3 is TGTGTCCAAGGAATCCGGGCCTATAATTCACCCCTCCACTTT.

This chain links TRBV7-2 with TRBJ2-1; 8 nucleotides line up with TRBD1. The CDR3 contains 15 residues. Per the germline V gene, CDR1 is SGHTA and CDR2 is FQGNSA. Trimming at V came to 1 base and at J to 5 bases, leaving 4 bases not matched to a gene. Written as DNA, the CDR3 is TGTGCCAGCAGCTTAGTACAGGGGGTGAACAATGAGCAGTTCTTC. It encodes CASSLVQGVNNEQFF.

V gene TRBV6-6 combines with J gene TRBJ2-1; D is perhaps TRBD2 (7 bases). CDR1 is MNHNY and CDR2 is SVGAGI in the germline V gene (reference sequence). This CDR3 has 15 residues. Trimming took 7 bases from V and 5 from J, leaving 18 bases between them. CDR3 region: CASTLRGARDNEQFF. The CDR3 region has the DNA TGTGCCAGCACCTTACGGGGGGCTCGGGACAATGAGCAGTTCTTC.

The chain has TRBV7-9 and TRBJ1-3, with 9 bases matching TRBD1. CDR3 size: 16 residues. Germline CDR1 SEHNR, CDR2 FQNEAQ (reference sequence). V shed 5 bases and J 0 bases; nucleotides not matched to a gene: 5. CDR3 sequence (DNA): TGTGCCAGCAGCCTCCGGGACAGGGACTCTGGAAACACCATATATTTT. This gives the protein CASSLRDRDSGNTIYF.